This T cell receptor (beta chain) was profiled in a study of pediatric ulcerative colitis. Turning to this clone: What it recognizes is unknown.

Study-wide findings and caveats: No controls had the two rectal clonotypes shared by ulcerative colitis patients. Compared with controls, ulcerative colitis showed greater blood-rectum clone sharing.

Generated by immunoSEQ multiplex PCR, the TCRdb table keeps only in-frame clones and is missing some. The table has about 36,000 clones, roughly 73% seen once; the top ten hold 0.74%. The CDR3 sequence is 17 residues long. One to two pinch biopsies were taken from the rectum during colonoscopy. The sequencing input was gut tissue. The receptor's source is a boy aged 5-17 years with moderate ulcerative colitis. The rearrangement joins TRBV21-1 to TRBJ2-2; the D segment call TRBD1 is taken from the table without a DNA check. TRBV21-1 is marked as a pseudogene. The DNA for the CDR3 is TGTGCCAGCAGCGTAGGGTCAGTAGGGGGCCACACCGGGGAGCTGTTTTTT. Translating it yields CASSVGSVGGHTGELFF.